A selection of T cell receptor beta chains follows, all from one sample in a study of blood T cell repertoires in COVID-19. TCRdb's copy holds only in-frame clones and misses some; the assay was immunoSEQ multiplex PCR. The repertoire holds 200,000 to 250,000 clones, with almost 85% as singletons. Material: peripheral blood. These TCRs come from a woman aged 80 or older with acute or convalescent COVID-19. Both conserved end residues are part of each CDR3. The D gene is left open where the match is weak. Clone size is shown for a subset of rows, as once, few, many or a class of expanded clone.

V: TRBV4-3
D: NA
J: TRBJ2-7
size: NA
DNA: TGCGCCAGCAGCCAAGAAGGAGGCAGGTCCGGCGAGCAGTACTTC
CDR3: CASSQEGGRSGEQYF

V: TRBV9
D: NA
J: TRBJ1-1
size: NA
DNA: TGTGCCAGCAGCGTAGTTACCCAGACTTTTGGTGAAGCTTTCTTT
CDR3: CASSVVTQTFGEAFF

V: TRBV15
D: TRBD2
J: TRBJ2-3
size: NA
DNA: TGTGCCACCAGCAGCAGCGGGGGGACAGATACGCAGTATTTT
CDR3: CATSSSGGTDTQYF

V: TRBV2
D: TRBD1
J: TRBJ2-7
size: NA
DNA: TGTGCCAGCAGTGACTGGGACAGGGGGGGTTACGAGCAGTACTTC
CDR3: CASSDWDRGGYEQYF

V: TRBV9
D: NA
J: TRBJ1-1
size: NA
DNA: TGTGCCAGCAGCGTAGGTTACTTGAACACTGAAGCTTTCTTT
CDR3: CASSVGYLNTEAFF

V: TRBV6-1
D: NA
J: TRBJ2-7
size: NA
DNA: TGTGCCAGCAGTGATTTCAGAGGGGGATCCTACGAGCAGTACTTC
CDR3: CASSDFRGGSYEQYF

V: TRBV4-2
D: TRBD1
J: TRBJ1-1
size: NA
DNA: TGTGCCAGCAGCCCCGGACAGGGAGTTGAAGCTTTCTTT
CDR3: CASSPGQGVEAFF

V: TRBV5-6
D: TRBD1
J: TRBJ2-7
size: NA
DNA: TGTGCCAGCAGCAGGGACAGAGGCTACGAGCAGTACTTC
CDR3: CASSRDRGYEQYF

V: TRBV9
D: TRBD1
J: TRBJ1-4
size: NA
DNA: TGTGCCAGCAGCGCCACAGGGGAGGAAAAACTGTTTTTT
CDR3: CASSATGEEKLFF

V: TRBV24-1
D: TRBD1
J: TRBJ2-1
size: NA
DNA: TGTGCCACCAGTGACCCGACAGGGGGGTCCTACAATGAGCAGTTCTTC
CDR3: CATSDPTGGSYNEQFF

V: TRBV5-1
D: NA
J: TRBJ1-4
size: NA
DNA: TGCGCCAGCAGCTTGGAAGGTGGGGCGCGTGGTGAAAAACTGTTTTTT
CDR3: CASSLEGGARGEKLFF

V: TRBV29-1
D: TRBD1
J: TRBJ2-7
size: NA
DNA: TGCAGCGCTGGACAGGGGGCCTACGAGCAGTACTTC
CDR3: CSAGQGAYEQYF

V: TRBV14
D: TRBD2
J: TRBJ2-1
size: NA
DNA: TGTGCCAGCAGGACTAGCGGGAGGGCCTACAATGAGCAGTTCTTC
CDR3: CASRTSGRAYNEQFF

V: TRBV6-6
D: NA
J: TRBJ1-3
size: once
DNA: TGTGCCAGCAGTTCACTGGGAAACACCATATATTTT
CDR3: CASSSLGNTIYF

V: TRBV19
D: NA
J: TRBJ1-1
size: NA
DNA: TGTGCCAGTAGTATAGTTGGAGGGTGGAACACTGAAGCTTTCTTT
CDR3: CASSIVGGWNTEAFF

V: TRBV5-1
D: TRBD2
J: TRBJ2-5
size: NA
DNA: TGCGCCAGCAGCTTGGGGCCTAGCGGGGGTATAGAGACCCAGTACTTC
CDR3: CASSLGPSGGIETQYF

V: TRBV7-3
D: TRBD1
J: TRBJ2-2
size: NA
DNA: TGTGCCAGCAGCTGGCAAAATACGGGACAGGGGGCTCGTACCGGGGAGCTGTTTTTT
CDR3: CASSWQNTGQGARTGELFF

V: TRBV7-2
D: NA
J: TRBJ2-2
size: NA
DNA: TGTGCCAGCAGCTTGGTTAGAACCGCCTCGAACACCGGGGAGCTGTTTTTT
CDR3: CASSLVRTASNTGELFF

V: TRBV5-1
D: NA
J: TRBJ1-1
size: NA
DNA: TGCGCCAGCAGCTTGGTCCGGGGGAACACTGAAGCTTTCTTT
CDR3: CASSLVRGNTEAFF

V: TRBV18
D: TRBD1
J: TRBJ1-2
size: NA
DNA: TGTGCCAGCTCACAACCGGGACAGGGTGCCTATGGCTACACCTTC
CDR3: CASSQPGQGAYGYTF

V: TRBV11-3
D: NA
J: TRBJ2-7
size: once
DNA: TGTGCCAGCAGCTTATCCACTGGGGCATCCGAGCAGTACTTC
CDR3: CASSLSTGASEQYF

V: TRBV6-2/TRBV6-3
D: NA
J: TRBJ1-5
size: NA
DNA: TGTGCCAGCAGTCCCGCCGGGACACCAAATCAGCCCCAGCATTTT
CDR3: CASSPAGTPNQPQHF

V: TRBV30
D: NA
J: TRBJ1-1
size: NA
DNA: TGTGCCTGGAGTCGCGTCATGAACACTGAAGCTTTCTTT
CDR3: CAWSRVMNTEAFF

V: TRBV4-2
D: TRBD1
J: TRBJ2-7
size: NA
DNA: TGTGCCAGCAGCCATCGAAGGGACAGGACGATTGACGAGCAGTACTTC
CDR3: CASSHRRDRTIDEQYF

V: TRBV30
D: TRBD2
J: TRBJ2-3
size: NA
DNA: TGTGCCTGGAGAGACGCGGGAGGAGTAGATACGCAGTATTTT
CDR3: CAWRDAGGVDTQYF

V: TRBV11-2
D: TRBD2
J: TRBJ2-7
size: NA
DNA: TGTGCCAGCAGCTTAGATCCCGCTAGCGGGATGGAGAAGCAGTACTTC
CDR3: CASSLDPASGMEKQYF

V: TRBV25-1
D: NA
J: TRBJ2-3
size: NA
DNA: TGTGCCAGCAGTGAACGACAGCTATCAGATACGCAGTATTTT
CDR3: CASSERQLSDTQYF

V: TRBV6-2/TRBV6-3
D: TRBD2
J: TRBJ2-2
size: NA
DNA: TGTGCCAGCAGTTACACCAGACTAGCGGGAGTTAACACCGGGGAGCTGTTTTTT
CDR3: CASSYTRLAGVNTGELFF

V: TRBV6-5
D: NA
J: TRBJ1-3
size: NA
DNA: TGTGCCAGCAGTCCCGACAGGCGCTCTGGAAACACCATATATTTT
CDR3: CASSPDRRSGNTIYF

V: TRBV5-6
D: TRBD1
J: TRBJ1-6
size: few
DNA: TGTGCCAGCAGCTATAACAGGGGTCGTCCACCCCTCCACTTT
CDR3: CASSYNRGRPPLHF

V: TRBV27
D: NA
J: TRBJ1-3
size: NA
DNA: TGTGCCAGCAGTTTTCAGGCTGGAAACACCATATATTTT
CDR3: CASSFQAGNTIYF

V: TRBV7-9
D: NA
J: TRBJ1-6
size: NA
DNA: TGTGCCAGCAGCCACAGGGATGCTAATTCACCCCTCCACTTT
CDR3: CASSHRDANSPLHF

V: TRBV5-1
D: NA
J: TRBJ1-1
size: few
DNA: TGCGCCAGCAGCAGCCAGGGGTCCGGAGCTTTCTTT
CDR3: CASSSQGSGAFF

V: TRBV29-1
D: NA
J: TRBJ1-2
size: NA
DNA: TGCAGCGCCCGTGAGGGAAATAACAACTATGGCTACACCTTC
CDR3: CSAREGNNNYGYTF

V: TRBV27
D: TRBD1
J: TRBJ2-7
size: NA
DNA: TGTGCCAGCAGTTTATCTGGGGACAGAACCTACGAGCAGTACTTC
CDR3: CASSLSGDRTYEQYF

V: TRBV6-4
D: TRBD1
J: TRBJ1-2
size: NA
DNA: TGTGCCAGCAGTCCCGGGACAGCTAACTATGGCTACACCTTC
CDR3: CASSPGTANYGYTF

V: TRBV28
D: TRBD2
J: TRBJ2-2
size: few
DNA: TGTGCCAGCAGTTTAATAGGGAGGGATACCGGGGAGCTGTTTTTT
CDR3: CASSLIGRDTGELFF

V: TRBV5-8
D: TRBD1
J: TRBJ1-1
size: NA
DNA: TGTGCCAGCAGCTGGGGACAGGGAGAGGCTTTCTTT
CDR3: CASSWGQGEAFF

V: TRBV18
D: NA
J: TRBJ1-3
size: NA
DNA: TGTGCCAGCTCACCTTCGAGTGCCCAAAAGGGAAACACCATATATTTT
CDR3: CASSPSSAQKGNTIYF

V: TRBV19
D: TRBD2
J: TRBJ2-3
size: NA
DNA: TGTGCCAGTAGTCGGGGGGTATACACAGATACGCAGTATTTT
CDR3: CASSRGVYTDTQYF